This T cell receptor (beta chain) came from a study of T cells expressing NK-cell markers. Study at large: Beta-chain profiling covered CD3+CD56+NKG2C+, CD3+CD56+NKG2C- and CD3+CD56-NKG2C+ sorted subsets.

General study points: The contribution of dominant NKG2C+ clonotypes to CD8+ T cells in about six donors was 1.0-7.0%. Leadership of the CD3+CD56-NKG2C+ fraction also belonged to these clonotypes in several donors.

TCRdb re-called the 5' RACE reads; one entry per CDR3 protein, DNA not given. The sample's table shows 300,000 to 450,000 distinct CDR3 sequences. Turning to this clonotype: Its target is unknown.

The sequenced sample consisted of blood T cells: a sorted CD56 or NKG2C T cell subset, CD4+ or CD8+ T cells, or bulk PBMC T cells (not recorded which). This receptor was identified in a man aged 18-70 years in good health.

The CDR3 sequence: CASSYSLATGTAKWGYTF. The V and J genes are TRBV6-5 and TRBJ1-2; TCRdb returns TRBD1, unconfirmable since there is no DNA. Germline values: CDR1 MNHEY, CDR2 SVGAGI. The CDR3 spans 18 residues.